This T cell receptor (beta chain) comes out of a study of T-cell memory formation after mild COVID-19. The study's findings and limits: Clones that got smaller from day 15 to 85 had even CD4/CD8, while clones growing later tipped toward CD4+. In pre-infection memory, a portion of responding clones appeared, which suggested that cross-reactive memory joined.

Trimming removed 2 bases at V and 7 bases at J, with 12 bases between. CDR3 length: 14 residues. Turning to this clonotype: Its antigen is as yet unknown.

TCRdb processed the 5' RACE reads anew with MiXCR; each CDR3 protein has one entry. The sample contains hundreds of thousands of distinct CDR3 sequences, more than 15% of which appear only once. The chain employs TRBV12-3 or TRBV12-4 and TRBJ2-1, with D possibly matching TRBD1 (6 bases). The source of this sequence is a man aged 18-30 years who had mild COVID-19 (a few samples of this study predate the infection). Cell type and time point are not known. Sample: PBMCs or a T cell subset sorted from them (not recorded which). For the CDR3, the DNA is TGTGCCAGCAGTTTACAGGGGTTCGGAAATGAGCAGTTCTTC. It encodes CASSLQGFGNEQFF.